The rows below give T cell receptor beta chains drawn from one sample of a study of T cells after yellow fever vaccination. A single record per CDR3 protein comes from TCRdb applying MiXCR to the 5' RACE reads. Of about 320,000 distinct CDR3 sequences listed, approximately 4% were seen once; the top ten hold 15% to 20%. Material: PBMCs, obtained 15 days after the yellow fever booster vaccination. These receptors all come from a man younger than 35 who received the YFV17D yellow fever vaccine. Each CDR3 is given with its conserved first and last residue. Each record gives: clone size, J gene, D gene, V gene, CDR3 DNA, CDR3 protein. The D gene is left open where the match is weak. Some rows mark clone size as missing; the rest say once, few, many or name a class of expanded clone.

clone_size: -
j_call: TRBJ1-1
d_call: -
v_call: TRBV5-1
cdr3_nt: TGCGCCAGCGGGACGACCTTGGAGCTCGGGAACACTGAAGCTTTCTTT
cdr3_aa: CASGTTLELGNTEAFF

clone_size: -
j_call: TRBJ1-5
d_call: -
v_call: TRBV4-1
cdr3_nt: TGCGCCAGCAGCCCGGTGCGAAATCAGCCCCAGCATTTT
cdr3_aa: CASSPVRNQPQHF

clone_size: -
j_call: TRBJ2-2
d_call: TRBD1
v_call: TRBV7-2
cdr3_nt: TGTGCCAGCAGCTTACCGATACAGGGGGCAGTTTTGTACACCGGGGAGCTGTTTTTT
cdr3_aa: CASSLPIQGAVLYTGELFF

clone_size: many
j_call: TRBJ2-1
d_call: -
v_call: TRBV7-2
cdr3_nt: TGTGCCAGCAGGCCCGACAGGCAGGTTAATGAGCAGTTCTTC
cdr3_aa: CASRPDRQVNEQFF

clone_size: -
j_call: TRBJ2-3
d_call: -
v_call: TRBV24-1
cdr3_nt: TGTGCCACCAGCGCGAGGAGCATTTTTGGTTCTACAGATACGCAGTATTTT
cdr3_aa: CATSARSIFGSTDTQYF

clone_size: -
j_call: TRBJ2-2
d_call: TRBD2
v_call: TRBV12-3/TRBV12-4
cdr3_nt: TGTGCCAGCAGTTTAAGAGCGGGGGACTTAGTCGGGGAGCTGTTTTTT
cdr3_aa: CASSLRAGDLVGELFF

clone_size: few
j_call: TRBJ2-1
d_call: TRBD2
v_call: TRBV29-1
cdr3_nt: TGCAGCGTTGGGACTAGCGGGGCCATGAGCTACAATGAGCAGTTCTTC
cdr3_aa: CSVGTSGAMSYNEQFF

clone_size: many
j_call: TRBJ2-2
d_call: TRBD1
v_call: TRBV10-3
cdr3_nt: TGTGCCATCAGTGAGACAGGGGACCTGAACACCGGGGAGCTGTTTTTT
cdr3_aa: CAISETGDLNTGELFF

clone_size: -
j_call: TRBJ2-3
d_call: TRBD2
v_call: TRBV5-1
cdr3_nt: TGCGCCAGCAGTCCGGGACTAGCGGGGGTCATCACAGATACGCAGTATTTT
cdr3_aa: CASSPGLAGVITDTQYF

clone_size: -
j_call: TRBJ2-3
d_call: TRBD1
v_call: TRBV30
cdr3_nt: TGTGCCTGGAGTGAGGGGGCCTGGAGCACAGATACGCAGTATTTT
cdr3_aa: CAWSEGAWSTDTQYF